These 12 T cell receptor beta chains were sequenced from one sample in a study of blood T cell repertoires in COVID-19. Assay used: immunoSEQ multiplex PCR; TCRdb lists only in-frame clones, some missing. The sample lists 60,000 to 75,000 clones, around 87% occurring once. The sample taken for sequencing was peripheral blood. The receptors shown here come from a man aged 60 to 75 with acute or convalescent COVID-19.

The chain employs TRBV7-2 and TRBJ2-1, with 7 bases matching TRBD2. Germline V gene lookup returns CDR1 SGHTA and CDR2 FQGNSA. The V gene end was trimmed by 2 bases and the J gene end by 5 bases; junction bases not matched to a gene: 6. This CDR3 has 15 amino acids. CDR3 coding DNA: TGTGCCAGCAGCTTATACCCGGGAGGACACAATGAGCAGTTCTTC. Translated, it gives CASSLYPGGHNEQFF.

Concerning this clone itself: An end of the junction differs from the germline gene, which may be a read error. The CDR3, as DNA: TGTGCCAGCAGCTTGGAAGCGACTCAAGCGACCCAGTACTTC. Its protein is CASSLEATQATQYF. This chain joins TRBV5-6 and TRBJ2-5, with D hard to call. Germline assignment: CDR1 SGHDT and CDR2 YYEEEE. CDR3 size: 14 residues.

The CDR3 here is CASSAGTSGGYTDTQYF. DNA for the CDR3: TGTGCCAGCAGCGCCGGGACTAGCGGGGGGTACACAGATACGCAGTATTTT. The chain is built from TRBV9 and TRBJ2-3; 15 bases are a match to TRBD2. The V and J ends lost 3 bases and 2 bases, in that order; junction bases with no gene match: 4. The CDR3 runs 17 residues. Germline V gives CDR1 SGDLS, CDR2 YYNGEE.

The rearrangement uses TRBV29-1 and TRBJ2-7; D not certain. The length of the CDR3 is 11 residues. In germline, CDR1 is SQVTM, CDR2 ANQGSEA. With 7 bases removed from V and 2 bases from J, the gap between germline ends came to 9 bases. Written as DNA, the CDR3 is TGCAGCGCCGAGGATACCTACGAGCAGTACTTC. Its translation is CSAEDTYEQYF.

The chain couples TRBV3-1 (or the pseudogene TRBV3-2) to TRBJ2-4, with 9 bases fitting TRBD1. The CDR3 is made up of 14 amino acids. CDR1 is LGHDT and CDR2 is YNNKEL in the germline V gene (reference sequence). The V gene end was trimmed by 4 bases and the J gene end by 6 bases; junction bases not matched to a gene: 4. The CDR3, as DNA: TGTGCCAGCAGCCTGGGACAGGGTAGAAACATTCAGTACTTC. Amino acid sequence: CASSLGQGRNIQYF.

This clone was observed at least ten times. DNA of the CDR3: TGTGCCAGCACCAGGGTAGAGACCCAGTACTTC. Protein: CASTRVETQYF. The chain has TRBV2 and TRBJ2-5; TRBD1 is a possible D gene (5 bases). Germline-derived CDR1 and CDR2 are SNHLY and FYNNEI. The ends were cut back, 7 bases at V and 4 bases at J, with 7 bases in the middle. The CDR3 runs to 11 residues.

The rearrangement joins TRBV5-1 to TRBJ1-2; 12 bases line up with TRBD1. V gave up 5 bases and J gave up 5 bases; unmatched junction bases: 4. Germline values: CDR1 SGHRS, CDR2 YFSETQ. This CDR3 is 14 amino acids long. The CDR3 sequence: CASSSGQGAYGYTF. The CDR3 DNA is TGCGCCAGCAGTTCGGGACAGGGGGCGTATGGCTACACCTTC. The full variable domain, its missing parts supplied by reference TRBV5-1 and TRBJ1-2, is KAGVTQTPRYLIKTRGQQVTLSCSPISGHRSVSWYQQTPGQGLQFLFEYFSETQRNKGNFPGRFSGRQFSNSRSEMNVSTLELGDSALYLCASSSGQGAYGYTFGSGTRLTVV.

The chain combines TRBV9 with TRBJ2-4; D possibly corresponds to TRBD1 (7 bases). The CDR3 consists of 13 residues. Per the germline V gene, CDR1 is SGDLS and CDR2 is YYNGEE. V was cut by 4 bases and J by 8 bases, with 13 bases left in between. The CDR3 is CASSQGGLDIQYF. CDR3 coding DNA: TGTGCCAGCAGCCAGGGGGGTTTGGACATTCAGTACTTC. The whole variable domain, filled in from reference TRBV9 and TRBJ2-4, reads DSGVTQTPKHLITATGQRVTLRCSPRSGDLSVYWYQQSLDQGLQFLIQYYNGEERAKGNILERFSAQQFPDLHSELNLSSLELGDSALYFCASSQGGLDIQYFGAGTRLSVL.

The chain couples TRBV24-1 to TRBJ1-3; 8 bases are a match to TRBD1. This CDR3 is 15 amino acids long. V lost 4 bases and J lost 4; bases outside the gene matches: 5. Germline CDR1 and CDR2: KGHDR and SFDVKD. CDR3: CATSEYDRGGNTIYF. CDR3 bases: TGTGCCACCAGTGAATATGACAGGGGAGGAAACACCATATATTTT.

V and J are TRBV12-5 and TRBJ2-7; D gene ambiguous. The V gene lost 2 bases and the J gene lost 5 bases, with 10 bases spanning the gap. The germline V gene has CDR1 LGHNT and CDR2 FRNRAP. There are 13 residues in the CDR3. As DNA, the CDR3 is TGTGCTAGTGGTTTGTCCCTGACAAACGAGCAGTACTTC. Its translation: CASGLSLTNEQYF. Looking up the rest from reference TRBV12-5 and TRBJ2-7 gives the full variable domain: DARVTQTPRHKVTEMGQEVTMRCQPILGHNTVFWYRQTMMQGLELLAYFRNRAPLDDSGMPKDRFSAEMPDATLATLKIQPSEPRDSAVYFCASGLSLTNEQYFGPGTRLTVT.

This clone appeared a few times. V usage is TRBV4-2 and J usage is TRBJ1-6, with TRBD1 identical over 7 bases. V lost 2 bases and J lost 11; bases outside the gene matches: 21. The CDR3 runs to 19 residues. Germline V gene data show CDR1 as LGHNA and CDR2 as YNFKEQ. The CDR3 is CASSQQVRPQGPGATPLHF. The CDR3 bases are TGTGCCAGCAGCCAACAAGTTAGGCCACAGGGGCCTGGAGCTACACCCCTCCACTTT.

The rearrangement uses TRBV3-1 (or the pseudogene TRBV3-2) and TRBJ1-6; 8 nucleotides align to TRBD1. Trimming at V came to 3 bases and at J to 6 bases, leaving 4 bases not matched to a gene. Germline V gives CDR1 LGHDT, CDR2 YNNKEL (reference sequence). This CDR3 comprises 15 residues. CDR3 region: CASSQADRGNSPLHF. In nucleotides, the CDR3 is TGTGCCAGCAGCCAGGCTGACAGGGGTAATTCACCCCTCCACTTT.